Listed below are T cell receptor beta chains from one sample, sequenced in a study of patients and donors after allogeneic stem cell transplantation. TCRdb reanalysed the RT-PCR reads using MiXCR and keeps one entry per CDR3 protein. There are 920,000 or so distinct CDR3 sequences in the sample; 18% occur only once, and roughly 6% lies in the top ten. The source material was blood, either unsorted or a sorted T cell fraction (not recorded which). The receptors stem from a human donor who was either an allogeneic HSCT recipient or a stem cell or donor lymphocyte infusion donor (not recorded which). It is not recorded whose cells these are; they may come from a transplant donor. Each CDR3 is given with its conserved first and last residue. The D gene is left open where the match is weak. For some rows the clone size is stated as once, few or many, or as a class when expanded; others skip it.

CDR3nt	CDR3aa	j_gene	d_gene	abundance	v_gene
TGTGCCACCAGTGATTCGCAGGGTCCTGGCTACACCTTC	CATSDSQGPGYTF	TRBJ1-2	NA	few	TRBV24-1
TGTGCCTGGAGTGGAACCACCGGGGAGCTGTTTTTT	CAWSGTTGELFF	TRBJ2-2	NA	few	TRBV30
TGTGCCAGCAGCTTATATTACGACAGTATCGACTATGGCTACACCTTC	CASSLYYDSIDYGYTF	TRBJ1-2	NA	few	TRBV7-9
TGTGCCAGCAGTGAGTGGGGGACCTCCAACGGGGAGCTGTTTTTT	CASSEWGTSNGELFF	TRBJ2-2	NA	many	TRBV2
TGTGCCAGCAGTACCGGTGTGGGATCCTACGAGCAGTACTTC	CASSTGVGSYEQYF	TRBJ2-7	NA	NA	TRBV6-1
TGTGCCAGCAGCTTAGTGGGTAGCAGGAGCTCCTACAATGAGCAGTTCTTC	CASSLVGSRSSYNEQFF	TRBJ2-1	NA	NA	TRBV7-2
TGTGCCAGCAGCGGAGCGACAGGGAAAAATGAAAAACTGTTTTTT	CASSGATGKNEKLFF	TRBJ1-4	TRBD1	NA	TRBV7-9
TGTGCCAGCAGCCGGGGGACCGATCGTTACGCTTTCTTT	CASSRGTDRYAFF	TRBJ1-1	NA	NA	TRBV5-6
TGTGCCAGCAGCCATAGGACAGGGGCCGGGGCCAACGTCCTGACTTTC	CASSHRTGAGANVLTF	TRBJ2-6	TRBD1	NA	TRBV3-1
TGCGCCAGCAGCTCGACAGGGATTAGGTCCAATGAGCAGTTCTTC	CASSSTGIRSNEQFF	TRBJ2-1	TRBD1	NA	TRBV5-1
TGTGCCAGCAGAGTCGACATAGCGAGCACCGGGGAGCTGTTTTTT	CASRVDIASTGELFF	TRBJ2-2	NA	NA	TRBV6-1
TGCAGTGCTAGAGATTCGGCAGAAAGTGATGTAACGCGGGACACTGAAGCTTTCTTT	CSARDSAESDVTRDTEAFF	TRBJ1-1	NA	few	TRBV20-1
TGTGCCAGCAGCTCCACTTCTGTTAATCAGCCCCAGCATTTT	CASSSTSVNQPQHF	TRBJ1-5	NA	NA	TRBV7-2
TGTGCCAGCAGTTCCTCACTAGCGGGGGCGAAAGAGACCCAGTACTTC	CASSSSLAGAKETQYF	TRBJ2-5	TRBD2	few	TRBV27
TGTGCCAGCAGCCCGACTAGCTTCGAGCAGTACTTC	CASSPTSFEQYF	TRBJ2-7	TRBD2	NA	TRBV11-2
TGTGCCAGCAGTTACAGGGGCCGACAGCCTTTAGGCTATGGCTACACCTTC	CASSYRGRQPLGYGYTF	TRBJ1-2	NA	NA	TRBV6-5
TGTGCCAGCTCTTTATGGCTTAAAGGGGGGTCCTACGAGCAGTACTTC	CASSLWLKGGSYEQYF	TRBJ2-7	NA	NA	TRBV27
TGTGCCAGCAGTTCGGGGCAGCGGGAAGAGACCCAGTACTTC	CASSSGQREETQYF	TRBJ2-5	NA	few	TRBV6-2/TRBV6-3
TGTGCCAGCAGCACCAGGGTCGATAACACTGAAGCTTTCTTT	CASSTRVDNTEAFF	TRBJ1-1	NA	NA	TRBV7-9
TGTGCCAGCAGTTACTCCTGGGGACCGAGCTCCTACGAGCAGTACTTC	CASSYSWGPSSYEQYF	TRBJ2-7	NA	few	TRBV6-5
TGTGCCAGCAGCTTAGATGTAAACACCGGGGAGCTGTTTTTT	CASSLDVNTGELFF	TRBJ2-2	NA	few	TRBV7-2
TGTGCCAGCAGCTCACCACAAATTACAATTAGGACGGGAACAAGAAACACAGATACGCAGTATTTT	CASSSPQITIRTGTRNTDTQYF	TRBJ2-3	NA	once	TRBV7-6
TGTGCCAGCAGCTTAGAAGGGGGCGTAAGCACAGATACGCAGTATTTT	CASSLEGGVSTDTQYF	TRBJ2-3	TRBD1	NA	TRBV7-6
TGTGCCAGCAACCCTGGCCCCCCCCAGCGTAGCAATCAGCCCCAGCATTTT	CASNPGPPQRSNQPQHF	TRBJ1-5	NA	NA	TRBV27
TGTGCCAGCAGTTTATCGCAGGGGCTTAACTATGGCTACACCTTC	CASSLSQGLNYGYTF	TRBJ1-2	NA	NA	TRBV12-3/TRBV12-4
TGTGCCAGCAGTGAAGGTCAGGCCTCGAGGACTGAAGCTTTCTTT	CASSEGQASRTEAFF	TRBJ1-1	NA	many	TRBV2
TGTGCCAGCAGCTTGGACCCGCAGACGAACACTGAAGCTTTCTTT	CASSLDPQTNTEAFF	TRBJ1-1	NA	few	TRBV5-5
TGTGCCAGCAGCTACAGCGGGGGTAGAGAAGAGACCCAGTACTTC	CASSYSGGREETQYF	TRBJ2-5	TRBD2	few	TRBV3-1
TGTGCCAGCAGCACAACGCGGGGGGGCGGATCATCAGATACGCAGTATTTT	CASSTTRGGGSSDTQYF	TRBJ2-3	TRBD2	few	TRBV7-9
TGTGCCACCAGCAGAGACCTACAGGGAAGCGGCTACACCTTC	CATSRDLQGSGYTF	TRBJ1-2	NA	many	TRBV15
TGTGCCACCAGTGACCCAGGGACAGGGAAAATCGAGCAGTACTTC	CATSDPGTGKIEQYF	TRBJ2-7	TRBD1	NA	TRBV24-1
TGCAGTGCTGAAGCTCTCCAGGGGACTAACTCCTACGAGCAGTACTTC	CSAEALQGTNSYEQYF	TRBJ2-7	NA	NA	TRBV20-1
TGTGCCAGCAGCGGGGGGACTAGCGGAACCACAGATACGCAGTATTTT	CASSGGTSGTTDTQYF	TRBJ2-3	TRBD2	few	TRBV5-8
TGCAGTGTTGCGGACAGGGTCACTGAAGCTTTCTTT	CSVADRVTEAFF	TRBJ1-1	TRBD1	NA	TRBV20-1
TGTGCCAGCAGCCGTGGGACAGGGGGTTCTGGAAACACCATATATTTT	CASSRGTGGSGNTIYF	TRBJ1-3	TRBD1	once	TRBV28
TGTGCTAGCAGCTTGGGTACGGACGGTTCCTACGAGCAGTACTTC	CASSLGTDGSYEQYF	TRBJ2-7	NA	NA	TRBV7-7
TGCGCCAGCAGCTTGGGACAGGTGATCTACGAGCAGTACTTC	CASSLGQVIYEQYF	TRBJ2-7	NA	many	TRBV5-1
TGCAGTGCCAACCCACCGGGACAGGGGGCTCTCGAGCAGTACTTC	CSANPPGQGALEQYF	TRBJ2-7	TRBD1	NA	TRBV20-1
TGCAGCGTTGATAGGGAGACCCAGTACTTC	CSVDRETQYF	TRBJ2-5	NA	few	TRBV29-1
TGTGCCAGCAGGGGGGAAAACACCATATATTTT	CASRGENTIYF	TRBJ1-3	NA	NA	TRBV12-3/TRBV12-4
TGTGCCAGCAGCTTCGGGGGGCGCCTTCTAAACACTGAAGCTTTCTTT	CASSFGGRLLNTEAFF	TRBJ1-1	NA	NA	TRBV5-5
TGCAGCGTAGAAAGGACAGGGACGGGCACAGATACGCAGTATTTT	CSVERTGTGTDTQYF	TRBJ2-3	TRBD1	NA	TRBV29-1
TGTGCCAGCAGCGTAAGGAGCGAAGCAGATACGCAGTATTTT	CASSVRSEADTQYF	TRBJ2-3	NA	NA	TRBV9
TGTGCCAGCAGTGCGCTGAATCAGCCCCAGCATTTT	CASSALNQPQHF	TRBJ1-5	NA	few	TRBV25-1
TGCAGTGCCCGATACAGGGGGCAAGGCGAGACCCAGTACTTC	CSARYRGQGETQYF	TRBJ2-5	TRBD1	NA	TRBV20-1
TGTGCCAGCAGCTCAACAAGATGGAGCTCCTACGAGCAGTACTTC	CASSSTRWSSYEQYF	TRBJ2-7	NA	NA	TRBV12-3/TRBV12-4
TGTGCCACCAGTGATTTTCAAGCGGGAGACAAGTTAGCAGATACGCAGTATTTT	CATSDFQAGDKLADTQYF	TRBJ2-3	TRBD2	NA	TRBV24-1
TGTGCCAGCAGTGTATCTAGCGGGAGGGCCTTAGAGCAGTACTTC	CASSVSSGRALEQYF	TRBJ2-7	TRBD2	NA	TRBV28
TGCGCCAGCAGCCAAGTGACAGGCACTCCTAACTATGGCTACACCTTC	CASSQVTGTPNYGYTF	TRBJ1-2	NA	few	TRBV4-1